This T cell receptor beta chain was found in a study of Ad26.COV2.S vaccination and SARS-CoV-2 variants. General study points: People given the vaccine had a wider spike-specific TCR breadth than placebo recipients did.

About this clone itself: As yet, its antigen is unknown.

Clones were read by immunoSEQ multiplex PCR, and TCRdb kept only the in-frame ones, dropping some. The table includes 300,000 to 400,000 clones, 86% detected once. V was pared by 7 bases and J by 6 bases, with 14 bases between. Germline CDR1 is MNHEY and CDR2 is SVGAGI. The CDR3 spans 13 residues. Treatment reported: about 20 received Ad26.COV2.S at low or high dose, single or two shots; roughly five received placebo; per-sample allocation not given. Samples were taken on day 63 after the first vaccine or placebo injection. This receptor was obtained from a person between 18 and 60 years old who received the Ad26.COV2.S COVID-19 vaccine or a placebo. Material: peripheral blood, obtained in a trial of Ad26.COV2.S vaccine versus placebo. The V and J genes are TRBV6-5 and TRBJ2-3, with D possibly TRBD2 on 6 matching bases. The CDR3 reads CASTLKGTDTQYF. CDR3 nucleotide sequence: TGTGCCAGCACCCTTAAGGGGACTGATACGCAGTATTTT.